Each of the 9 T cell receptor beta chains below was sequenced from the same sample in a study of blood T cell repertoires in COVID-19. Using immunoSEQ multiplex PCR, the repertoire was profiled, and TCRdb retains in-frame clones only, with some absent. This sample has about 150,000 clones; around 87% occur once, and the top ten carry 13%. Sequencing input: peripheral blood. All receptors come from a young man with COVID-19, enrolled during active disease.

The chain has TRBV5-1 and TRBJ2-5; D remains ambiguous. V lost 0 bases and J lost 6, with 9 bases in between. The CDR3 has 13 amino acids. Germline loops: CDR1 SGHRS, CDR2 YFSETQ. The CDR3 here is CASSLDPPKTQYF. The DNA for the CDR3 is TGCGCCAGCAGCTTGGACCCACCTAAGACCCAGTACTTC.

The J gene is TRBJ1-6, the V gene TRBV6-1, with D possibly matching TRBD1 (5 bases). Germline values: CDR1 MNHNS, CDR2 SASEGT. The CDR3 is made up of 16 amino acids. Between the trimmed V and J ends, which lost 2 bases and 7 bases, there was a span of 15 bases. The CDR3 DNA sequence: TGTGCCAGCAGTGAATTGACGGGGGGACTGAATTCACCCCTCCACTTT. Encoded protein: CASSELTGGLNSPLHF.

As for this clone: The junction shows a germline mismatch at one end, possibly a read error. J is TRBJ1-4 and V is TRBV7-6, with 7 nucleotides matching TRBD1. Germline CDR1 is SGHVS and CDR2 is FNYEAQ. This CDR3 region has 15 residues. CDR3 residues: CASSPSDRSHQKLLF. CDR3 DNA sequence: TGTGCCAGCAGCCCCTCGGACAGGTCCCATCAAAAACTGCTTTTT. The variable domain in full, completed from reference TRBV7-6 and TRBJ1-4, reads GAGVSQSPRYKVTKRGQDVALRCDPISGHVSLYWYRQALGQGPEFLTYFNYEAQQDKSGLPNDRFSAERPEGSISTLTIQRTEQRDSAMYRCASSPSDRSHQKLLFGSGTQLSVL.

This rearrangement joins TRBV2 to TRBJ1-1; D is unresolved. CDR1 and CDR2 from the germline V gene are SNHLY and FYNNEI. V dropped 6 bases and J dropped 0 bases, with 8 bases sitting between them. The CDR3 runs 13 residues. The CDR3 bases are TGTGCCAGCAGGTCACAGTTGAACACTGAAGCTTTCTTT. It is translated as CASRSQLNTEAFF.

The chain joins TRBV3-1 (or the pseudogene TRBV3-2) to TRBJ1-2; TRBD1 matches at 7 bases. The CDR3 runs 13 residues. Trimming at V came to 3 bases and at J to 8 bases, leaving 6 bases not matched to a gene. Germline loops: CDR1 LGHDT, CDR2 YNNKEL (reference sequence). Written as DNA, the CDR3 is TGTGCCAGCAGCCAGGCAGACAGGGTCGGCTACACCTTC. Translation gives CASSQADRVGYTF.

With regard to this clone: The identical CDR3 is also encoded by other nucleotide sequences in the sample. V gene TRBV18 combines with J gene TRBJ2-5; maybe TRBD2 (5 bases). V was trimmed by 0 bases and J by 0 bases, leaving 8 bases between them. The CDR3 length is 15 residues. CDR1 is KGHSH and CDR2 is LQKENI in the germline V gene. Here the CDR3 reads CASSPPGGYQETQYF. CDR3 sequence (DNA): TGTGCCAGCTCACCACCTGGCGGGTACCAAGAGACCCAGTACTTC.

J is TRBJ2-1 and V is TRBV2, with TRBD2 as a possible D gene (5 bases). CDR1 and CDR2 from the germline V gene are SNHLY and FYNNEI. V lost 5 bases and J 7 bases, leaving 9 bases between the germline ends. The CDR3 length is 12 residues. The CDR3 reads CASSRLANEQFF. In nucleotides, the CDR3 is TGTGCCAGCAGTCGTCTAGCAAATGAGCAGTTCTTC.

This chain joins TRBV9 and TRBJ2-7; 9 nucleotides align to TRBD1. This CDR3 has 13 amino acids. Germline values: CDR1 SGDLS, CDR2 YYNGEE. The trim removed 4 bases at V and 8 bases at J, leaving 7 bases unmatched. CDR3 nucleotides: TGTGCCAGCAGCCCCGGGACAGGGTTTCAGCAGTACTTC. As protein: CASSPGTGFQQYF.

The J gene is TRBJ2-2, the V gene TRBV4-3; TRBD2 agrees at 12 bases. The V segment lost 3 bases and the J segment 1 base; nucleotides outside the gene matches: 0. There are 16 residues in the CDR3. In germline, CDR1 is LGHNA, CDR2 YSLEER. The CDR3 DNA reads TGCGCCAGCAGCCAGGGACTAGCGGGGAACACCGGGGAGCTGTTTTTT. Its protein is CASSQGLAGNTGELFF.